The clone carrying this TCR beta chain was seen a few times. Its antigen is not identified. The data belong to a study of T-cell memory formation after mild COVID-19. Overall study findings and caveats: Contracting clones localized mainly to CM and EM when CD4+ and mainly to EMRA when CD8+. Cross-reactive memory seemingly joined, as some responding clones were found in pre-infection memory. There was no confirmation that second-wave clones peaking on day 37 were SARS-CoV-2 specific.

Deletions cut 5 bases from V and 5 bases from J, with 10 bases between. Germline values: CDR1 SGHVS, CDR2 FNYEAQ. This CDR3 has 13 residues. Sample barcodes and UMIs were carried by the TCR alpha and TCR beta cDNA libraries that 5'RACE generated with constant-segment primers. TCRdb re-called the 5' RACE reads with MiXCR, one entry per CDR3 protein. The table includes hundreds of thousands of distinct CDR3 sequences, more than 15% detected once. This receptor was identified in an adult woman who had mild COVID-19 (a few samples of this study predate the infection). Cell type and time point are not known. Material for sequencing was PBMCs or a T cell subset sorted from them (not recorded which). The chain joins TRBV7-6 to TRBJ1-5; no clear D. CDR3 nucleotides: TGTGCCAGCAGCGTAGGTCTGGATCAGCCCCAGCATTTT. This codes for CASSVGLDQPQHF.